What follows describes a single TCR beta chain. The target of this receptor is not known. Within one base of it there is no much larger clone, and no base qualities were kept. The data are from a study of T cell changes during pregnancy in multiple sclerosis (dated by TCRdb to the late 2010s). In the study overall: Changes in the T cell repertoire over the course of pregnancy were examined in this study in women with multiple sclerosis.

CDR1 and CDR2, per the germline V gene, are SQVTM and ANQGSEA. The CDR3 spans 10 residues, from the cysteine through the phenylalanine. CDR3 DNA only is kept here, 30 bases in frame from base 1. The V and J ends are trimmed by 6 bases and 7 bases, leaving 9 bases between them. Library preparation employed the immunoSEQ multiplex PCR assay. TCRdb retrieved this table from immuneACCESS and kept in-frame rearrangements only. Not all clones are present; in checked studies, unresolved V genes account for under half, and no reason is known for the remainder. The sample records about 68,000 clones, about nine tenths of which are singletons. Jointly, the top ten make up 1.5% of the sample.

The chain is assembled from TRBV29-1 and TRBJ1-2; the D gene is not confidently resolved. This receptor was identified in a female donor with multiple sclerosis, enrolled in a pregnancy study. The sequences come from peripheral blood, collected in the third trimester of pregnancy. The CDR3 region has the sequence CSVGDSGYTF. DNA sequence: TGCAGCGTCGGGGATAGTGGCTACACCTTC.